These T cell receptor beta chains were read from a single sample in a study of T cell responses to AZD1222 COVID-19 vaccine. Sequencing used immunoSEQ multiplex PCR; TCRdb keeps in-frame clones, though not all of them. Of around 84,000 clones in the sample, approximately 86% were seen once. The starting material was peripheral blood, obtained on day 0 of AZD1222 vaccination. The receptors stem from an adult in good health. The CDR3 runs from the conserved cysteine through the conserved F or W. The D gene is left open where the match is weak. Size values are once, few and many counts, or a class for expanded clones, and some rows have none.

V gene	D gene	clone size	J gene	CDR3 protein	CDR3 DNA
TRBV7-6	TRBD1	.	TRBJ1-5	CASSLGTGSNQPQHF	TGTGCCAGCAGCTTAGGGACAGGGAGTAATCAGCCCCAGCATTTT
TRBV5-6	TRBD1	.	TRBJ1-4	CASRSQGNNEKLFF	TGTGCCAGCAGGTCACAGGGGAATAATGAAAAACTGTTTTTT
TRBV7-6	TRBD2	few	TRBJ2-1	CASRDLAGRNEQFF	TGTGCCAGCAGGGACCTAGCGGGACGTAATGAGCAGTTCTTC
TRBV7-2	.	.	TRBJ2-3	CARPRQSSTDTQYF	TGTGCCAGACCGAGACAGTCTAGCACAGATACGCAGTATTTT
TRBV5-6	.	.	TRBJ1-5	CASSSRTNQPQHF	TGTGCCAGCAGCTCCCGGACGAATCAGCCCCAGCATTTT
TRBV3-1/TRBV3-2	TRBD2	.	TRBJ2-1	CASSSRASGSRNEQFF	TGTGCCAGCAGCTCCCGGGCTAGCGGGAGTAGGAATGAGCAGTTCTTC
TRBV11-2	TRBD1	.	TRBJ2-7	CASSLAGTGYYEQYF	TGTGCCAGCAGCTTAGCCGGGACAGGGTACTACGAGCAGTACTTC
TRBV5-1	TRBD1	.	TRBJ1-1	CASSRSGQMNTEAFF	TGCGCCAGCAGCCGCTCGGGACAGATGAACACTGAAGCTTTCTTT
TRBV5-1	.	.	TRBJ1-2	CASSPWRDTYGYTF	TGCGCCAGCAGCCCATGGAGGGACACCTATGGCTACACCTTC
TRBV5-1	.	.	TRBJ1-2	CASSAGNNYGYTF	TGCGCCAGCAGCGCCGGGAACAACTATGGCTACACCTTC
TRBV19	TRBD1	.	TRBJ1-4	CASSSLGQGNEKLFF	TGTGCCAGTAGTTCCCTCGGACAGGGGAACGAAAAACTGTTTTTT
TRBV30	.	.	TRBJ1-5	CAWSPQRNQPQHF	TGTGCCTGGAGTCCGCAGCGGAATCAGCCCCAGCATTTT
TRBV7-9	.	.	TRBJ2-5	CASSPLWTVQETQYF	TGTGCCAGCAGCCCGCTATGGACAGTGCAAGAGACCCAGTACTTC
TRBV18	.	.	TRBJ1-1	CASSPSKQQNTEAFF	TGTGCCAGCTCACCAAGTAAACAGCAGAACACTGAAGCTTTCTTT
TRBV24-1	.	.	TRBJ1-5	CATSDTATNQPQHF	TGTGCCACCAGTGATACGGCAACTAATCAGCCCCAGCATTTT
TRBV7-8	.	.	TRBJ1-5	CASSPRGRGNQPQHF	TGTGCCAGCAGCCCCAGGGGCCGCGGCAATCAGCCCCAGCATTTT
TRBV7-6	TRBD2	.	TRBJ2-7	CASSVGLAGGSLSYEQYF	TGTGCCAGCAGCGTCGGACTAGCGGGAGGGTCGCTCTCCTACGAGCAGTACTTC
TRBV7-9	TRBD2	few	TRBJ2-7	CAITLSGSYEQYF	TGTGCCATTACCCTCAGCGGGAGCTACGAGCAGTACTTC
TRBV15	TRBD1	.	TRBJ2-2	CATSTWTGGTGELFF	TGTGCCACCAGCACATGGACAGGGGGCACCGGGGAGCTGTTTTTT
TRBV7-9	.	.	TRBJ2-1	CASSHRDGYNEQFF	TGTGCCAGCAGCCATCGGGACGGCTACAATGAGCAGTTCTTC
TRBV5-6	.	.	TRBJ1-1	CASSLSKREPWNTEAFF	TGTGCCAGCAGCTTGAGTAAGAGGGAACCTTGGAACACTGAAGCTTTCTTT
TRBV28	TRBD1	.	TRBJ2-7	CASSLNTGTGGSEQYF	TGTGCCAGCAGTTTAAACACCGGGACAGGGGGCTCCGAGCAGTACTTC